A selection of T cell receptor beta chains follows, all from one sample in a study of T cell repertoires in cytomegalovirus infection. TCRdb called the reads again in MiXCR, with one record for every CDR3 protein. Of about 770,000 distinct CDR3 sequences listed, 25% to 35% are singletons. No antigen has been identified for these receptors. The source material was cultured CD8+ T cells from PBMCs, sampled from culture after CMV antigen stimulation. The receptors derive from a human donor in good health (CMV status not recorded). Some clones in this sample may be carry-over from other donors' samples. Each CDR3 is given with its conserved first and last residue. Clone size is not always given. Where it is, it says once, few, many or a class for expanded clones.

clone size: NA; J gene: TRBJ1-2; V gene: TRBV19; CDR3 protein: CASRTTRGLDYGYTF
clone size: few; J gene: TRBJ1-1; V gene: TRBV7-8; CDR3 protein: CASSLDPGAGTEAFF
clone size: few; J gene: TRBJ2-3; V gene: TRBV7-8; CDR3 protein: CASSAPGTGKWTDTQYF
clone size: NA; J gene: TRBJ1-2; V gene: TRBV2; CDR3 protein: CASSLPRLTNYGYTF
clone size: NA; J gene: TRBJ1-2; V gene: TRBV6-1; CDR3 protein: CASSEPVSGGTYYGYTF
clone size: NA; J gene: TRBJ1-1; V gene: TRBV6-2/TRBV6-3; CDR3 protein: CASTPLMNTEAFF
clone size: many; J gene: TRBJ2-1; V gene: TRBV6-6; CDR3 protein: CASSFPGQGGNEQFF
clone size: NA; J gene: TRBJ2-3; V gene: TRBV7-9; CDR3 protein: CASRDGTSTDTQYF
clone size: NA; J gene: TRBJ1-4; V gene: TRBV7-9; CDR3 protein: CASSSLDLFF
clone size: NA; J gene: TRBJ2-7; V gene: TRBV7-9; CDR3 protein: CASRDRDRSYEQYF